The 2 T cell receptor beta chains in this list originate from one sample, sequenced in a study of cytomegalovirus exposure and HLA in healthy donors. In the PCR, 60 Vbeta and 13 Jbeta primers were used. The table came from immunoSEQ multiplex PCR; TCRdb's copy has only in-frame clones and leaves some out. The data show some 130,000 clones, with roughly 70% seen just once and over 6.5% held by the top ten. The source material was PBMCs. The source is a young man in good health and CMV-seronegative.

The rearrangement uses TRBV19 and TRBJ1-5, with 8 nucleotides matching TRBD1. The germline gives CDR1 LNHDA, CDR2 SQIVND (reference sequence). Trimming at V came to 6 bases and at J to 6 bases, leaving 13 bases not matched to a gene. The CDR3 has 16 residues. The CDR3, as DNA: TGTGCCAGTAGCGCCCGGACAGGGTACGGCCGTCAGCCCCAGCATTTT. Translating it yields CASSARTGYGRQPQHF.

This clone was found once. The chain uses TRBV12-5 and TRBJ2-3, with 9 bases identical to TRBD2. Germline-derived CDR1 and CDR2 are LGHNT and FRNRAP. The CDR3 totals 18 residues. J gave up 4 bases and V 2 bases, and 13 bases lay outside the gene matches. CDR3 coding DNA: TGTGCTAGTGGTTTGTTGCCAGCGGGGGGCGCAAAACCAGATACGCAGTATTTT. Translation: CASGLLPAGGAKPDTQYF.